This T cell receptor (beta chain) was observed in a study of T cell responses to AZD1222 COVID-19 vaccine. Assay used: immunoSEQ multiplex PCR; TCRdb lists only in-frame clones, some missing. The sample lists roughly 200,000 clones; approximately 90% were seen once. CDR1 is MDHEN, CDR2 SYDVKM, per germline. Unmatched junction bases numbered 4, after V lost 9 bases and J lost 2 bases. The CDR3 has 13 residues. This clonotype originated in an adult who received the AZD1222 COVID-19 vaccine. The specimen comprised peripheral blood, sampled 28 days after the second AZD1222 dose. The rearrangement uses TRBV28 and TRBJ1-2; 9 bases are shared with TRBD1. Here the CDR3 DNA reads TGTGCCAGTAGACAGGGGGGGAACTATGGCTACACCTTC. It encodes CASRQGGNYGYTF.